The clone carrying this T cell receptor (beta chain) was counted many times. Trimming removed 1 base at V and 1 base at J, with 8 bases between. Germline assignment: CDR1 SGHRS and CDR2 YFSETQ. CDR3 length: 14 residues. Construction of TCR beta libraries relied on iRepertoire HTBI primers and on Arm-PCR targeting CDR3 regions. TCRdb re-analysed the multiplex PCR reads in MiXCR, keeping a single row per CDR3 protein. Among about 540,000 distinct CDR3 sequences listed, approximately 13% were seen once. Time point meaning: newly diagnosed GD, antithyroid drugs for less than 3 months. After RNA was extracted from PBMCs, the TCR library was made from it. The data derive from a study of regulatory T cells in long-lasting Graves disease. The same data also went into a second study, on T cells in Graves' hyperthyroidism and ophthalmopathy. That investigation notes: With a median lead of around 6.7 months before onset, the model predicted ophthalmopathy.

Material: peripheral blood mononuclear cells (PBMCs), obtained at new diagnosis, from a patient treated with antithyroid drugs. The genes are TRBV5-1 and TRBJ1-1; D gene uncertain. This clonotype originated in a man aged 25-45 years with Graves disease. CDR3 amino acids: CASSLRWANTEAFF. The CDR3 DNA follows: TGCGCCAGCAGCTTGAGGTGGGCGAACACTGAAGCTTTCTTT.